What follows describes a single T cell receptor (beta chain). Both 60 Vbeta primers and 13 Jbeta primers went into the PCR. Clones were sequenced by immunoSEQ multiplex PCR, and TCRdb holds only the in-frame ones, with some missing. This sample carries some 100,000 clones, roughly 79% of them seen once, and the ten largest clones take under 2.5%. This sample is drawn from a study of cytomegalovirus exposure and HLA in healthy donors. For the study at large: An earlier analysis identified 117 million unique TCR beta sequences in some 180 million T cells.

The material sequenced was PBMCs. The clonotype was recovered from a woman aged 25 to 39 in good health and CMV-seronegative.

The CDR3 DNA is TGCGCCAGCAGCTTGGCCGGGACAGGGGAGGGCTACACCTTC. This encodes CASSLAGTGEGYTF. The chain couples TRBV5-1 to TRBJ1-2; 10 bases are a match to TRBD1. This CDR3 comprises 14 residues. Germline V gene data show CDR1 as SGHRS and CDR2 as YFSETQ. J lost 8 bases, V lost 0 bases, and 4 bases had no gene match.